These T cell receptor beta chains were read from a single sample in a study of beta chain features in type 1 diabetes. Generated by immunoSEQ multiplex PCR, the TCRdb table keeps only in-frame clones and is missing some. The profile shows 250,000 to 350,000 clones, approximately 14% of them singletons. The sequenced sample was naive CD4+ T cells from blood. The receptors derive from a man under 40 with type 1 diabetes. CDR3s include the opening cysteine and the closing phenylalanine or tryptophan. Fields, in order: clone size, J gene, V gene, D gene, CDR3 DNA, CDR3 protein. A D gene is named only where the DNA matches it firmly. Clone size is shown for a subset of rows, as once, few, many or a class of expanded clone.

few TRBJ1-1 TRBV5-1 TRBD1 TGCGCCAGCAGCGCGGACAGGGTGGACACTGAAGCTTTCTTT CASSADRVDTEAFF
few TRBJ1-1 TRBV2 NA TGTGCCAGCACGGAGGGACTGAACACTGAAGCTTTCTTT CASTEGLNTEAFF
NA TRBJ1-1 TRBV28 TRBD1 TGTGCCAGCAGCTTGCTGACAGGGTTACCTCGGAACACTGAAGCTTTCTTT CASSLLTGLPRNTEAFF
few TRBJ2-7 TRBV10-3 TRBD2 TGTGCCATCAGAGGCAGGGAGGGTAACGAGCAGTACTTC CAIRGREGNEQYF
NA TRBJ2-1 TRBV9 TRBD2 TGTGCCAGCAGCGCGCGACTAGCGGGAGGGTCCCGAACTAAGAACAATGAGCAGTTCTTC CASSARLAGGSRTKNNEQFF
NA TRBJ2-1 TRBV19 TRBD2 TGTGCCAGTAGTATTTCCGCGGGAGAAGAGAATGAGCAGTTCTTC CASSISAGEENEQFF
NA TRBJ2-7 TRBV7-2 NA TGTGCCAGCAGCGGGAGGGGGATCGACGAGCAGTACTTC CASSGRGIDEQYF
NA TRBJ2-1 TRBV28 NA TGTGCCAGCAGTTTTTGGGGGCCCGATGAGCAGTTCTTC CASSFWGPDEQFF
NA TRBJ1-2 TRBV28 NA TGTGCCAGCAGATCGGACTATGGCTACACCTTC CASRSDYGYTF
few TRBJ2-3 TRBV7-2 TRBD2 TGTGCCAGCAGCTTGATAGCGGGAGTGGGGTCCATCACAGATACGCAGTATTTT CASSLIAGVGSITDTQYF
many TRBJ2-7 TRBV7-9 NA TGTGCCAGCAGCTCACTTACGCCCCGCCTACACTTC CASSSLTPRLHF
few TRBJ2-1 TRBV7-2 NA TGTGCCAGCAGCTTACTTCCTTCCTCCTACAATGAGCAGTTCTTC CASSLLPSSYNEQFF
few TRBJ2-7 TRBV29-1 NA TGCAGCGCCGTGGGCTACTACGAGCAGTACTTC CSAVGYYEQYF
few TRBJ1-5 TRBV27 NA TGTGCCAGCAGTCACCAGGGTTTCAGCAATCAGCCCCAGCATTTT CASSHQGFSNQPQHF